The 31 T cell receptor beta chains presented below share a single source sample, sequenced in a study of cytomegalovirus exposure and HLA in healthy donors. Both 60 Vbeta primers and 13 Jbeta primers went into the PCR. TCRdb keeps only in-frame clones here, not all; method: immunoSEQ multiplex PCR. This table has 100,000 to 140,000 clones, 77% appearing once. The specimen sequenced was PBMCs. The receptor set was obtained from a male donor in good health and CMV-seronegative.

V gene TRBV7-8 combines with J gene TRBJ2-7, with TRBD2 identical over 10 bases. The CDR3 has 15 amino acids. The trim removed 6 bases at V and 4 bases at J, leaving 9 bases unmatched. CDR1 is SGHVS and CDR2 is FQNEAQ in the germline V gene. The CDR3 DNA sequence: TGTGCCAGCAGGACCTGGACTAGCGGCTTGTACGAGCAGTACTTC. Encoded protein: CASRTWTSGLYEQYF.

The V and J genes are TRBV18 and TRBJ1-5, with 7 bases fitting TRBD1. The length of the CDR3 is 17 residues. CDR1 and CDR2 (germline): KGHSH, LQKENI. The trim removed 3 bases at V and 0 bases at J, leaving 8 bases unmatched. CDR3 residues: CASSPARGAHSNQPQHF. The CDR3 DNA follows: TGTGCCAGCTCACCGGCCAGGGGGGCCCATAGCAATCAGCCCCAGCATTTT.

This clone has only one observation. The gene calls are TRBV5-1 and TRBJ2-6; 9 nucleotides align to TRBD1. The CDR3 is 17 residues long. The germline V gene has CDR1 SGHRS and CDR2 YFSETQ. V was pared by 0 bases and J by 1 base, with 2 bases of the junction left unmatched. This CDR3 reads CASSLVGQGSGANVLTF. DNA of the CDR3: TGCGCCAGCAGCTTGGTGGGACAGGGTTCTGGGGCCAACGTCCTGACTTTC.

The rearrangement uses TRBV19 and TRBJ2-1; D may be TRBD1 (6 bases). V was shortened by 5 bases and J by 12 bases, with 14 bases between the two germline ends. CDR3 size: 12 residues. Germline V gene sequence: CDR1 LNHDA, CDR2 SQIVND (reference sequence). CDR3 nucleotides: TGTGCCAGTAGTTCGAGGGACATTAGGCAGTTCTTC. This gives the protein CASSSRDIRQFF.

This clone was observed a single time. The rearrangement joins TRBV5-6 to TRBJ2-5; 14 bases align to TRBD2. With V trimmed by 4 bases and J by 5 bases, 4 bases remained unmatched. CDR1 is SGHDT, CDR2 YYEEEE, per germline. CDR3 length: 15 amino acids. CDR3 DNA: TGTGCCAGCAGCATCAGGACTAGCGGGAGGGAGACCCAGTACTTC. Encoded protein: CASSIRTSGRETQYF.

V is TRBV7-2 and J is TRBJ2-1; 10 positions agree with TRBD2. Losses at the gene ends were 3 bases for V and 7 bases for J; bases not matched to a gene: 6. Germline V gene sequence: CDR1 SGHTA, CDR2 FQGNSA. The length of the CDR3 is 15 residues. The CDR3 nucleotides are TGTGCCAGCAGCTTGTCGGGACTAGCGACAAATGAGCAGTTCTTC. This translates into CASSLSGLATNEQFF.

The V call is TRBV6-1, the J call TRBJ1-1; unclear D gene. V lost 10 bases to trimming and J lost 4 bases, with 19 bases between them. Germline V lookup: CDR1 MNHNS, CDR2 SASEGT. The length of the CDR3 is 14 residues. In DNA, the CDR3 is TGTGCCACCCCGCCCCCGTACAGCATCACTGAAGCTTTCTTT. Amino acid sequence: CATPPPYSITEAFF.

The rearrangement uses TRBV6-5 and TRBJ1-5, with D possibly matching TRBD1 (5 bases). The CDR3 has 15 amino acids. Trimming pared 6 bases from V and 6 bases from J, leaving 18 bases between. Germline V gives CDR1 MNHEY, CDR2 SVGAGI. Here the CDR3 DNA reads TGTGCCAGCAGGCAAGGAGGGACGGGCAGTCAGCCCCAGCATTTT. As protein: CASRQGGTGSQPQHF.

The chain employs TRBV7-8 and TRBJ1-1; the D gene is possibly TRBD1 (6 bases). This CDR3 is 16 amino acids long. Germline V gene data show CDR1 as SGHVS and CDR2 as FQNEAQ. Trimming pared 1 base from V and 1 base from J, leaving 13 bases between. The CDR3 is CASSLVGGRRNTEAFF. Written as DNA, the CDR3 is TGTGCCAGCAGCTTAGTGGGGGGGCGACGGAACACTGAAGCTTTCTTT.

The CDR3: CASSGLNEQFF. For the CDR3, the DNA is TGTGCCAGCTCGGGACTCAATGAGCAGTTCTTC. The chain carries TRBV27 and TRBJ2-1; perhaps TRBD2 as D (6 bases). The germline V gene has CDR1 MNHEY and CDR2 SMNVEV (reference sequence). This CDR3 spans 11 amino acids. Trimming took 8 bases from V and 6 from J, leaving 8 bases between them.

The chain uses TRBV9 and TRBJ2-1; TRBD2 agrees at 10 bases. The CDR3 runs to 16 residues. Per the germline V gene, CDR1 is SGDLS and CDR2 is YYNGEE. With 4 bases clipped from V and 6 bases from J, the junction kept 10 bases outside the gene matches. CDR3 protein: CASSIRAGGPRNEQFF. The CDR3, as DNA: TGTGCCAGCAGCATTAGAGCGGGAGGGCCCCGCAATGAGCAGTTCTTC.

This clone has more than one count but fewer than ten. The gene calls are TRBV5-4 and TRBJ1-2; possible D gene TRBD1, 6 bases. Germline V CDR1 and CDR2: SGHNT, YYREEE (reference sequence). The V gene lost 4 bases and the J gene lost 6 bases, with 16 bases spanning the gap. This CDR3 is 14 amino acids long. Here the CDR3 reads CASSVVGQGNGYTF. In nucleotides, the CDR3 is TGTGCCAGCAGCGTCGTTGGCCAGGGGAATGGCTACACCTTC.

A few counts support this clone. This chain links TRBV27 with TRBJ2-5; D remains unclear. The germline V and J ends were trimmed by 3 bases and 4 bases, with 9 bases remaining between them. This CDR3 contains 13 residues. Germline V lookup: CDR1 MNHEY, CDR2 SMNVEV (reference sequence). The CDR3 is CASSLISRETQYF. CDR3 in DNA: TGTGCCAGCAGTTTGATTTCGAGAGAGACCCAGTACTTC.

The genes are TRBV28 and TRBJ1-2, with TRBD1 matching 7 bases. V trimming: 8 bases; J trimming: 1 base; junction bases outside the gene matches: 7. CDR3 size: 14 residues. CDR1 is MDHEN, CDR2 SYDVKM, per germline. The CDR3 sequence is CASSRQGYNYGYTF. CDR3 sequence (DNA): TGTGCCAGCTCAAGACAGGGATATAACTATGGCTACACCTTC.

This chain connects TRBV27 to TRBJ2-7; D may be TRBD2 (6 bases). Trimming pared 3 bases from V and 9 bases from J, leaving 12 bases between. Looked up from germline, CDR1 is MNHEY and CDR2 is SMNVEV (reference sequence). CDR3 length equals 12 residues. CDR3 in DNA: TGTGCCAGCAGTTTTTCGGGACTTCGGCAGTACTTC. The encoded protein is CASSFSGLRQYF.

The chain links TRBV9 to TRBJ2-7, with 8 bases matching TRBD2. J was trimmed by 3 bases and V by 2 bases; bases with no gene match: 4. Germline-derived CDR1 and CDR2 are SGDLS and YYNGEE. The CDR3 runs 14 residues. The DNA for the CDR3 is TGTGCCAGCAGCGTGGGACTAGGTGGCTACGAGCAGTACTTC. This encodes CASSVGLGGYEQYF.

The V and J genes are TRBV5-4 and TRBJ1-2; no clear D. Trimming pared 6 bases from V and 3 bases from J, leaving 12 bases between. The germline V gene encodes CDR1 SGHNT and CDR2 YYREEE (reference sequence). This CDR3 has 13 amino acids. In DNA, the CDR3 is TGTGCCAGCACCGATTCAGGTTACTATGGCTACACCTTC. The encoded protein is CASTDSGYYGYTF.

This CDR3 is CASNVLAGVRDTQYF. CDR3 sequence (DNA): TGTGCCAGCAATGTACTAGCGGGAGTCCGAGATACGCAGTATTTT. This chain uses TRBV7-2 with TRBJ2-3, with 11 nucleotides matching TRBD2. CDR1 is SGHTA and CDR2 is FQGNSA in the germline V gene. CDR3 size: 15 residues. V shed 7 bases, J shed 5 bases, and the junction held 8 bases outside the gene matches.

The J gene is TRBJ2-4, the V gene TRBV21-1; TRBD1, the D gene given by the table, was not confirmed from the DNA. TRBV21-1 is an annotated pseudogene. The CDR3 runs 15 residues. In DNA form, the CDR3 reads TGTGCCAGCAGCAATCTCAGGGGTGCCAAAAACATTCAGTACTTC. As protein: CASSNLRGAKNIQYF.

CDR3 nucleotide sequence: TGTGCCAGCAGTCTTAACAGGGGGCGGCCTGTATACGAGCAGTACTTC. This codes for CASSLNRGRPVYEQYF. The chain employs TRBV27 and TRBJ2-7, with 9 bases aligning to TRBD1. CDR3 length: 16 residues. After removal of 5 bases from V and 4 bases from J, the junction contained 12 bases not matched to a gene. The V gene's germline CDR1 is MNHEY and CDR2 SMNVEV (reference sequence).

The chain links TRBV5-8 to TRBJ2-1; possibly TRBD2 for D (7 bases). The CDR3 covers 13 residues. Trimming stripped 7 bases from V and 6 bases from J, with 14 bases between. CDR1 SGHTS and CDR2 YDEGEE come from the germline V gene. The CDR3 spells CASALGGGNEQFF. The CDR3 DNA follows: TGTGCCAGCGCACTAGGGGGGGGCAATGAGCAGTTCTTC.

This rearrangement joins TRBV5-1 to TRBJ2-3; tentative D call: TRBD2 (6 bases). Germline lookup yields CDR1 SGHRS and CDR2 YFSETQ. This CDR3 is built from 15 residues. V was trimmed by 4 bases and J by 0 bases, leaving 12 bases between them. As DNA, the CDR3 is TGCGCCAGCAGCGGCAGCGGGCCTAGCACAGATACGCAGTATTTT. Its protein is CASSGSGPSTDTQYF.

This clone was detected once. CDR3 protein: CASSPATSSTYYEQYF. The CDR3, as DNA: TGTGCCAGCAGCCCGGCCACCTCTAGCACCTACTACGAGCAGTACTTC. The chain uses TRBV7-2 and TRBJ2-7; D might be TRBD2 (5 bases). Trimming removed 5 bases at V and 3 bases at J, with 20 bases between. This CDR3 contains 16 residues. The germline V gene has CDR1 SGHTA and CDR2 FQGNSA.

The V and J genes are TRBV30 and TRBJ2-5; the match to TRBD2 covers 7 bases. The CDR3 runs to 14 residues. From germline, CDR1 is GTSNPN and CDR2 SVGIG (reference sequence). V shed 4 bases and J 4 bases; nucleotides not matched to a gene: 9. The CDR3 region is CAWKTGGGGETQYF. CDR3 sequence (DNA): TGTGCCTGGAAGACGGGAGGAGGAGGAGAGACCCAGTACTTC.

This clone was observed a handful of times. V and J are TRBV5-6 and TRBJ2-1, with a tentative D call TRBD1 (7 bases). Germline CDR1 is SGHDT and CDR2 is YYEEEE. The CDR3 runs 14 residues. V lost 3 bases to trimming and J lost 4 bases, with 11 bases between them. The CDR3 DNA sequence: TGTGCCAGCAGCTGGCGGGACAGTTACAATGAGCAGTTCTTC. This sequence encodes CASSWRDSYNEQFF.

This clone was detected a few times. The rearrangement uses TRBV5-1 and TRBJ2-3; TRBD2 agrees at 9 bases. Trimming at V came to 4 bases and at J to 1 base, leaving 7 bases not matched to a gene. From germline, CDR1 is SGHRS and CDR2 YFSETQ. This CDR3 spans 16 amino acids. The CDR3 protein is CASSLRAGGRTDTQYF. CDR3 DNA: TGCGCCAGCAGCCTGCGGGCGGGAGGGCGCACAGATACGCAGTATTTT. Drawing the rest from reference TRBV5-1 and TRBJ2-3, the complete variable domain is KAGVTQTPRYLIKTRGQQVTLSCSPISGHRSVSWYQQTPGQGLQFLFEYFSETQRNKGNFPGRFSGRQFSNSRSEMNVSTLELGDSALYLCASSLRAGGRTDTQYFGPGTRLTVL.

This clone has only one observation. This sequence joins TRBV9 and TRBJ2-1; 8 bases map to TRBD2. This CDR3 is 15 amino acids long. Germline assignment: CDR1 SGDLS and CDR2 YYNGEE. Germline trimming cut 4 bases from V and 0 bases from J; bases unmatched to any gene: 3. DNA for the CDR3: TGTGCCAGCAGCCCCGGGACTAGCTCCTACAATGAGCAGTTCTTC. It translates to CASSPGTSSYNEQFF.

The chain combines TRBV7-8 with TRBJ1-5; D call uncertain. The CDR3 covers 14 residues. V lost 4 bases and J lost 3, with 10 bases in between. Germline values: CDR1 SGHVS, CDR2 FQNEAQ. This chain's CDR3 is CASSYSTHNQPQHF. CDR3 coding DNA: TGTGCCAGCAGCTACTCGACTCACAATCAGCCCCAGCATTTT.

J is TRBJ2-1 and V is TRBV6-5; TRBD2 agrees at 9 bases. V was pared by 2 bases and J by 6 bases, with 5 bases of the junction left unmatched. The germline CDR1 and CDR2 sequences are MNHEY and SVGAGI. There are 15 residues in the CDR3. For the CDR3, the DNA is TGTGCCAGCAGTTACGCGGGAGGGCCGGGCAATGAGCAGTTCTTC. Encoded protein: CASSYAGGPGNEQFF.

The chain combines TRBV2 with TRBJ2-2; 7 positions agree with TRBD2. The CDR3 totals 13 residues. The germline V gene has CDR1 SNHLY and CDR2 FYNNEI. J gave up 3 bases and V 8 bases, and 3 bases lay outside the gene matches. The CDR3 DNA is TGTGCCAGCTGGGACTACTACACCGGGGAGCTGTTTTTT. Translation: CASWDYYTGELFF.

The chain links TRBV29-1 to TRBJ1-2, with 10 bases lining up with TRBD1. The V segment lost 5 bases and the J segment 5 bases; nucleotides outside the gene matches: 2. The CDR3 totals 12 residues. Germline lookup yields CDR1 SQVTM and CDR2 ANQGSEA. CDR3 sequence (DNA): TGCAGCGTTACGGGACAGGGGTATGGCTACACCTTC. Translating it yields CSVTGQGYGYTF.